This note documents a single T cell receptor beta chain sequence. The antigen is unknown. TCRdb re-called the reads with MiXCR, one entry per CDR3 protein. Counted here are hundreds of thousands of distinct CDR3 sequences, about 42% occurring once; the ten biggest clones make up 43%. The sample belongs to a study of T cell repertoires in cytomegalovirus infection. V was cut by 8 bases and J by 0 bases, with 8 bases left in between. The CDR3 is 14 amino acids. The TCR comes from a human donor in good health (CMV status not recorded). Some clones in this sample may be carry-over from other donors' samples. The V and J genes are TRBV12-3 or TRBV12-4 and TRBJ1-6; D remains unclear. Sequencing was performed on cultured PBMCs, taken from culture after CMV antigen stimulation. Written as DNA, the CDR3 is TGTGCCAGCCGAGCCCTCTCCTATAATTCACCCCTCCACTTT. Encoded protein: CASRALSYNSPLHF.